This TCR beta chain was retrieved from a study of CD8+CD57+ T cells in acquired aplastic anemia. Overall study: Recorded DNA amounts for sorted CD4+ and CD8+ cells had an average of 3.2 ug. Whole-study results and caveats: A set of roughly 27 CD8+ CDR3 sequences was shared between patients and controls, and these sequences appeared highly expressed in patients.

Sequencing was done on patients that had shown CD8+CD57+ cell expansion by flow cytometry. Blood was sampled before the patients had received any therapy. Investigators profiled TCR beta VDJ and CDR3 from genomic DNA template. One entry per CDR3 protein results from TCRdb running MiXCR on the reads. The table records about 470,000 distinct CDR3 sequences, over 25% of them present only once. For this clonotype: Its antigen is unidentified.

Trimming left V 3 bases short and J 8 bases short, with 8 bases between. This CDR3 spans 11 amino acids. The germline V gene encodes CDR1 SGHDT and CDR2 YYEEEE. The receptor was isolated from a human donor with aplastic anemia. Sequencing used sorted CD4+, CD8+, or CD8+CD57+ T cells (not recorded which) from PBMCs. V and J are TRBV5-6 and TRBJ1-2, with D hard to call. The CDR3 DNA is TGTGCCAGCAGCTCGAAGTTGGGCTACACCTTC. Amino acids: CASSSKLGYTF.